The source of this TCR beta chain is a study of CD8 T cells in Susac syndrome. Study summary: At the time their blood was drawn, patients with Susac syndrome were either therapy-naive, on corticosteroids (with some of them also receiving intravenous immunoglobulin), or on intravenous immunoglobulin alone. Broader study findings: The CD4+ T cell repertoires in Susac syndrome did not show any clonal expansion.

CDR1 and CDR2 from the germline V gene are DFQATT and SNEGSKA (reference sequence). The CDR3 is 15 amino acids. V shed 3 bases and J shed 14 bases, with 23 bases lying between them. As regards this clonotype: Its target is unknown.

TEMRA cells were FACS-enriched, while CD8+ and CD4+ T cells were negatively isolated. Random hexamers were used to reverse transcribe an amount of about 0.45 to 1 ug RNA. MiXCR, run by TCRdb on the immunoSEQ multiplex PCR reads, gives a single entry per CDR3 protein. The table records about 210,000 distinct CDR3 sequences, 94% of them present only once. What was sequenced was CD4+ T cells from PBMCs. The source of this sequence is a human donor with Susac syndrome. The chain uses TRBV20-1 and TRBJ1-6; no reliable D call. CDR3 sequence (DNA): TGCAGTGCTAGCCCCCCAAACGGACGCGTTGTGACCCTCCACTTT. This codes for CSASPPNGRVVTLHF.